This T cell receptor (beta chain) was captured by sequencing in a study of early T cells in non-severe SARS-CoV-2 infection. Study as a whole: The study sequenced bulk RNA from unsorted whole blood, with chains unpaired. Study observations and caveats: Matching results from VDJdb favored anti-spike CD8 responses, leaving private and CD4 specificities undetected.

On this clonotype itself: The target antigen is unknown.

Each cDNA molecule carried a unique molecular identifier. TCRdb ran MiXCR on the 5' RACE reads and lists one entry per CDR3 protein. The top ten clones hold over 1.1% of a sample with 59,000 or so distinct CDR3 sequences, over 9.5% of them seen once. The V gene's germline CDR1 is MNHEY and CDR2 SVGAGI. V lost 8 bases to trimming and J lost 4 bases; unmatched junction nucleotides: 12. The CDR3 extends over 15 amino acids. This clonotype was sampled from an adult who was a healthcare worker with PCR-confirmed SARS-CoV-2 infection or an uninfected control (not recorded which). Source: whole blood, taken at baseline. The chain recombines TRBV6-5 with TRBJ2-5, with 8 bases aligning to TRBD1. Here the CDR3 reads CASGWGQAFPETQYF. DNA for the CDR3: TGTGCCAGCGGCTGGGGACAGGCTTTCCCAGAGACCCAGTACTTC.